Listed below are T cell receptor beta chains from one sample, sequenced in a study of human T cells and chemical hapten exposure. MiXCR, applied by TCRdb to the RACE reads, yields one record per CDR3 protein. The repertoire holds some 350,000 distinct CDR3 sequences, with approximately 6.3% as singletons. Source: whole blood, taken in connection with sensitization to the hapten diphenylcyclopropenone (DPC). The receptors derive from a young woman with alopecia areata. Some clones in this sample may be carry-over from other donors' samples. CDR3s include the opening cysteine and the closing phenylalanine or tryptophan. The D gene is left open where the match is weak. For some rows the clone size is stated as once, few or many, or as a class when expanded; others skip it.

.,TRBJ2-3,TRBV6-1,18,TRBD2,CASRATHGTSGGTDTQYF,TGTGCCAGCAGGGCAACCCACGGGACTAGCGGGGGCACAGATACGCAGTATTTT
.,TRBJ2-1,TRBV6-5,15,.,CASSYQGVGGNEQFF,TGTGCCAGCAGTTATCAAGGGGTAGGCGGGAATGAGCAGTTCTTC
.,TRBJ1-2,TRBV7-9,15,.,CASSLLPGPNYGYTF,TGTGCCAGCAGCTTACTGCCGGGACCCAACTATGGCTACACCTTC
few,TRBJ1-5,TRBV12-3/TRBV12-4,13,.,CASSQAANQPQHF,TGTGCCAGCAGTCAGGCCGCTAATCAGCCCCAGCATTTT
few,TRBJ1-6,TRBV20-1,18,.,CSPRYNRIGSSYNSPLHF,TGCAGTCCCCGATATAACAGGATCGGAAGCTCCTATAATTCACCCCTCCACTTT
few,TRBJ2-1,TRBV18,17,.,CASSQFDPAEPTNEQFF,TGTGCCAGCTCCCAATTTGACCCAGCGGAGCCAACCAATGAGCAGTTCTTC
few,TRBJ2-7,TRBV15,14,TRBD1,CATSRDRGLGEQYF,TGTGCCACCAGCAGAGACAGGGGGCTGGGAGAGCAGTACTTC
few,TRBJ1-1,TRBV7-3,16,TRBD1,CASSSRTGKMNTEAFF,TGTGCCAGCAGCTCGAGGACAGGGAAGATGAACACTGAAGCTTTCTTT
many,TRBJ2-1,TRBV20-1,16,TRBD2,CSARPIAGGLENEQFF,TGCAGTGCTAGACCCATAGCGGGGGGGCTTGAGAATGAGCAGTTCTTC
.,TRBJ1-1,TRBV7-3,20,.,CASSLTPLRPGHNLNTEAFF,TGTGCCAGCAGCTTAACCCCCCTCCGACCGGGACACAACTTGAACACTGAAGCTTTCTTT
once,TRBJ2-2,TRBV3-1,15,TRBD2,CASSQSGGRTGELFF,TGTGCCAGCAGCCAAAGCGGGGGGCGGACCGGGGAGCTGTTTTTT
.,TRBJ2-4,TRBV6-2/TRBV6-3,12,TRBD1,CASRQQGYIQYF,TGTGCCAGCAGACAACAGGGGTACATTCAGTACTTC
few,TRBJ2-7,TRBV12-3/TRBV12-4,14,.,CASRGGLPFGEQYF,TGTGCCAGCAGGGGGGGACTTCCCTTTGGCGAGCAGTACTTC
few,TRBJ1-2,TRBV4-3,16,TRBD1,CASSQDLGGQYYGYTF,TGCGCCAGCAGCCAAGATCTAGGGGGACAGTACTATGGCTACACCTTC
few,TRBJ1-3,TRBV12-3/TRBV12-4,14,.,CASSRTYWRNTIYF,TGTGCCAGCAGCAGGACATACTGGAGGAACACCATATATTTT
.,TRBJ2-3,TRBV5-1,14,TRBD1,CASSIRDSPDTQYF,TGCGCCAGCAGCATACGGGACAGCCCAGATACGCAGTATTTT
few,TRBJ2-7,TRBV6-2/TRBV6-3,15,TRBD1,CASSYGQGPSGEQYF,TGTGCCAGCAGTTATGGACAGGGCCCTTCGGGCGAGCAGTACTTC
.,TRBJ2-7,TRBV29-1,14,TRBD1,CSVVPGQGSYEQYF,TGCAGCGTTGTTCCGGGACAGGGAAGCTACGAGCAGTACTTC
many,TRBJ2-3,TRBV11-2,16,.,CASSYGVGQTTDTQYF,TGTGCCAGCAGCTACGGAGTCGGACAGACCACAGATACGCAGTATTTT
many,TRBJ2-5,TRBV7-9,20,TRBD1,CASPYSSPGPGTGAGETQYF,TGTGCCAGCCCCTATTCATCTCCTGGGCCCGGGACAGGGGCAGGAGAGACCCAGTACTTC
many,TRBJ2-3,TRBV10-3,15,TRBD2,CAIARLAGNTDTQYF,TGTGCCATCGCAAGACTAGCGGGGAACACAGATACGCAGTATTTT
many,TRBJ2-3,TRBV4-1,18,.,CASSRGARSGASTDTQYF,TGCGCCAGCAGCCGGGGGGCCCGAAGCGGGGCTAGCACAGATACGCAGTATTTT
.,TRBJ2-3,TRBV20-1,14,.,CSAKDSTSTDTQYF,TGCAGTGCTAAGGACAGTACTAGCACAGATACGCAGTATTTT
.,TRBJ1-1,TRBV2,14,TRBD1,CASVFRGRNTEAFF,TGTGCCAGCGTTTTCAGGGGGCGAAACACTGAAGCTTTCTTT
.,TRBJ2-2,TRBV6-6,15,.,CASSPTPANTGELFF,TGTGCCAGCAGCCCCACCCCAGCAAACACCGGGGAGCTGTTTTTT
.,TRBJ2-7,TRBV4-2,14,.,CASSQGGAGHEQYF,TGTGCCAGCAGCCAAGGGGGGGCCGGGCACGAGCAGTACTTC
few,TRBJ2-5,TRBV7-9,13,.,CASSLDPKETQYF,TGTGCCAGCAGCTTGGACCCTAAAGAGACCCAGTACTTC
many,TRBJ2-1,TRBV12-3/TRBV12-4,15,TRBD2,CASSWTSGGLNEQFF,TGTGCCAGCAGCTGGACTAGCGGGGGGTTGAATGAGCAGTTCTTC
.,TRBJ2-7,TRBV29-1,14,.,CSVVPGATPSQQYF,TGCAGCGTTGTTCCAGGGGCCACTCCCTCACAGCAGTACTTC
many,TRBJ2-5,TRBV20-1,12,TRBD1,CSARDSKETQYF,TGCAGTGCCAGGGACAGCAAAGAGACCCAGTACTTC
few,TRBJ1-3,TRBV12-3/TRBV12-4,15,.,CASSLMGGQGNTIYF,TGTGCCAGCAGTTTAATGGGCGGACAGGGAAACACCATATATTTT
.,TRBJ1-5,TRBV7-9,15,.,CASSLGPGGGQPQHF,TGTGCCAGCAGCTTAGGTCCTGGGGGCGGCCAGCCCCAGCATTTT
many,TRBJ2-7,TRBV6-2/TRBV6-3,11,.,CASSQYYEQYF,TGTGCCAGCAGTCAATACTACGAGCAGTACTTC
.,TRBJ2-3,TRBV14,17,TRBD2,CASLAGRPPYSTDTQYF,TGTGCCAGCCTAGCCGGGAGGCCTCCTTATAGCACAGATACGCAGTATTTT
.,TRBJ2-2,TRBV6-5,13,.,CASTRGNTGELFF,TGTGCCAGCACCAGGGGGAACACCGGGGAGCTGTTTTTT
many,TRBJ2-3,TRBV18,12,.,CASSPTEDTQYF,TGTGCCAGCTCACCGACGGAAGATACGCAGTATTTT
few,TRBJ1-2,TRBV7-2,13,.,CASSPEGGYGYTF,TGTGCCAGCAGCCCAGAAGGGGGCTATGGCTACACCTTC
.,TRBJ1-2,TRBV7-9,11,.,CASSLAYGYTF,TGTGCCAGCAGCTTAGCGTATGGCTACACCTTC
few,TRBJ1-6,TRBV7-2,18,.,CASSSQVGGRGYNSPLHF,TGTGCCAGCAGCTCCCAAGTAGGAGGGAGAGGCTATAATTCACCCCTCCACTTT
.,TRBJ1-5,TRBV6-2/TRBV6-3,14,.,CASSYVRFAQPQHF,TGTGCCAGCAGTTACGTGAGGTTCGCTCAGCCCCAGCATTTT
few,TRBJ1-2,TRBV7-2,14,.,CASSRSNPGYGYTF,TGTGCCAGCAGCCGATCTAACCCCGGCTATGGCTACACCTTC
few,TRBJ2-2,TRBV4-3,17,.,CASSQRPGVGNTGELFF,TGCGCCAGCAGCCAACGTCCGGGGGTAGGGAACACCGGGGAGCTGTTTTTT
many,TRBJ1-3,TRBV12-3/TRBV12-4,14,TRBD1,CASGDSFIGNTIYF,TGTGCCAGCGGGGACAGCTTTATTGGAAACACCATATATTTT
.,TRBJ2-3,TRBV28,17,.,CASSSPSGRDGSDTQYF,TGTGCCAGCAGTTCCCCCTCTGGACGGGATGGGTCAGATACGCAGTATTTT
many,TRBJ2-6,TRBV29-1,16,TRBD1,CSVGTGEISGANVLTF,TGCAGCGTTGGGACAGGGGAGATCTCTGGGGCCAACGTCCTGACTTTC
many,TRBJ2-3,TRBV2,14,.,CASRLADTTDTQYF,TGTGCCAGCAGGCTAGCAGACACCACAGATACGCAGTATTTT